Shown below are 20 T cell receptor beta chains from a single sample sequenced in a study of T cell changes during pregnancy in multiple sclerosis (dated by TCRdb to between 2017 and 2020). The library was produced with the immunoSEQ multiplex PCR assay. TCRdb provides this immuneACCESS table in a form limited to in-frame rearrangements. Some clones are lacking; in checked studies, under half of them reflect an unresolved V gene, and why the rest are absent is not known. Within this sample are about 77,000 clones, with approximately 94% of them counted one time only. The top ten clonotypes cover 2.5% to 3% of the sample. The sequences come from peripheral blood, collected after pregnancy. All receptors come from a female donor in good health, enrolled as a control in a pregnancy study.

V usage is TRBV21-1 and J usage is TRBJ2-3; the D call TRBD2 from the table was never checked on the DNA. TRBV21-1 is a pseudogene segment. This CDR3 is built from 16 residues. The CDR3 nucleotides read TGTGCCAGCAGCTGGGGAGGGACTAGCATTCCAGATACGCAGTATTTT. This encodes CASSWGGTSIPDTQYF.

The chain links TRBV19 to TRBJ2-1, with 7 bases lining up with TRBD1. V was clipped by 2 bases and J by 2 bases; unmatched bases: 3. The CDR3 runs to 15 residues. Germline V gives CDR1 LNHDA, CDR2 SQIVND (reference sequence). CDR3 DNA: TGTGCCAGTAGTATATGGACAGGTGCCTACAATGAGCAGTTCTTC. Amino acid sequence: CASSIWTGAYNEQFF.

The chain employs TRBV2 and TRBJ1-1, with D hard to call. The CDR3 length is 15 residues. The germline V gene has CDR1 SNHLY and CDR2 FYNNEI. Trimming stripped 7 bases from V and 0 bases from J, with 15 bases between. For the CDR3, the DNA is TGTGCCAGCACCCAATTGAGGGAAATGAACACTGAAGCTTTCTTT. This sequence encodes CASTQLREMNTEAFF.

The rearrangement joins TRBV25-1 to TRBJ2-1, with 9 positions matching TRBD1. Trimming removed 0 bases from V and 7 bases from J; junction bases left unmatched: 10. This CDR3 region has 17 residues. Looked up from germline, CDR1 is MGHDK and CDR2 is SYGVNS. Here the CDR3 reads CASSEYIGQGFVNEQFF. The CDR3 DNA reads TGTGCCAGCAGTGAATATATTGGACAGGGGTTTGTAAATGAGCAGTTCTTC.

A single count supports this clone. The chain employs TRBV10-3 and TRBJ1-3, with D perhaps matching TRBD1 (6 bases). The CDR3 is made up of 16 amino acids. The ends were cut back, 11 bases at V and 3 bases at J, with 23 bases in the middle. CDR1 and CDR2 from the germline V gene are ENHRY and SYGVKD. CDR3 loop: CAVRDRLERGGNTIYF. The DNA of the CDR3 is TGTGCCGTCCGAGACAGGCTTGAACGTGGTGGAAACACCATATATTTT.

The rearrangement links TRBV27 to TRBJ2-7; 7 bases are a match to TRBD2. Germline assignment: CDR1 MNHEY and CDR2 SMNVEV (reference sequence). There are 14 residues in the CDR3. The V and J ends lost 6 bases and 1 base, in that order; junction bases with no gene match: 6. In DNA form, the CDR3 reads TGTGCCAGCAGGGCCGGGACTAAGTCCTACGAGCAGTACTTC. Encoded protein: CASRAGTKSYEQYF.

V gene TRBV18 combines with J gene TRBJ1-5; 8 bases are a match to TRBD1. From germline, CDR1 is KGHSH and CDR2 LQKENI. The CDR3 extends over 14 amino acids. J was trimmed by 7 bases and V by 2 bases; bases with no gene match: 4. In nucleotides, the CDR3 is TGTGCCAGCTCACCAAATGGACAGGGCCAGCCCCAGCATTTT. This gives the protein CASSPNGQGQPQHF. Supplemented by reference TRBV18 and TRBJ1-5, the full variable domain reads NAGVMQNPRHLVRRRGQEARLRCSPMKGHSHVYWYRQLPEEGLKFMVYLQKENIIDESGMPKERFSAEFPKEGPSILRIQQVVRGDSAAYFCASSPNGQGQPQHFGDGTRLSIL.

This sequence joins TRBV28 and TRBJ2-5; 7 nucleotides align to TRBD2. Germline trimming cut 4 bases from V and 2 bases from J; bases unmatched to any gene: 16. The CDR3 loop spans 18 amino acids. Germline-derived CDR1 and CDR2 are MDHEN and SYDVKM. The CDR3 spells CASSWVAGRERAQETQYF. CDR3 sequence (DNA): TGTGCCAGCAGTTGGGTGGCAGGGAGGGAGAGGGCGCAAGAGACCCAGTACTTC.

This rearrangement joins TRBV6-5 to TRBJ2-1, with TRBD2 identical over 9 bases. With 4 bases clipped from V and 2 bases from J, the junction kept 6 bases outside the gene matches. CDR3 length: 16 residues. Looked up from germline, CDR1 is MNHEY and CDR2 is SVGAGI. CDR3 coding DNA: TGTGCCAGCAGTTCGGGACTAGCTCGTGCCTACAATGAGCAGTTCTTC. Protein sequence: CASSSGLARAYNEQFF.

This chain links TRBV7-9 with TRBJ2-2; the match to TRBD2 covers 15 bases. Germline lookup yields CDR1 SEHNR and CDR2 FQNEAQ (reference sequence). Trimming cost V 4 bases and J 7 bases; bases outside gene matches: 7. The CDR3 runs 17 residues. The CDR3 loop is CASSSLGLAGGFGELFF. DNA of the CDR3: TGTGCCAGCAGCTCCCTGGGACTAGCGGGGGGATTCGGGGAGCTGTTTTTT.

This chain links TRBV18 with TRBJ2-4; a possible D gene is TRBD2 (6 bases). Germline assignment: CDR1 KGHSH and CDR2 LQKENI. Trimming stripped 6 bases from V and 5 bases from J, with 20 bases between. The CDR3 is 16 residues long. This CDR3 is CASSPKVGSSENIQYF. The CDR3, as DNA: TGTGCCAGCTCGCCCAAGGTCGGGAGTAGTGAAAACATTCAGTACTTC.

The chain carries TRBV27 and TRBJ1-4; 8 bases are a match to TRBD1. Germline V CDR1 and CDR2: MNHEY, SMNVEV (reference sequence). The CDR3 consists of 18 residues. Trimming at V came to 5 bases and at J to 4 bases, leaving 15 bases not matched to a gene. CDR3 nucleotides: TGTGCCAGCAGTCCTAAAACGGCCGGGACAGGATATAATGAAAAACTGTTTTTT. Amino acids: CASSPKTAGTGYNEKLFF.

The chain has TRBV5-1 and TRBJ2-4; 7 nucleotides agree with TRBD1. Germline loops: CDR1 SGHRS, CDR2 YFSETQ. V was clipped by 0 bases and J by 5 bases; unmatched bases: 2. The CDR3 loop spans 14 amino acids. Written as DNA, the CDR3 is TGCGCCAGCAGCTTGGGGCAGGGGGAAAACATTCAGTACTTC. This codes for CASSLGQGENIQYF.

This clone appeared a single time. The chain recombines TRBV19 with TRBJ2-7; TRBD2 might be the D (6 bases). This CDR3 spans 9 amino acids. The germline V gene has CDR1 LNHDA and CDR2 SQIVND (reference sequence). Trimming cost V 11 bases and J 4 bases, with 6 bases left between them. The CDR3 sequence: CARGYEQYF. The CDR3 DNA is TGTGCCCGGGGGTACGAGCAGTACTTC.

The V and J genes are TRBV6-5 and TRBJ1-3, with TRBD1 as a possible D gene (6 bases). The length of the CDR3 is 16 residues. With 3 bases removed from V and 0 bases from J, the gap between germline ends came to 12 bases. In germline, CDR1 is MNHEY, CDR2 SVGAGI. The CDR3, as DNA: TGTGCCAGCAGTTATGGGGACAAACGCTCTGGAAACACCATATATTTT. This sequence encodes CASSYGDKRSGNTIYF.

The V gene is TRBV7-2, the J gene TRBJ2-3; TRBD1 might be the D (6 bases). V shed 4 bases and J shed 5 bases, with 13 bases lying between them. CDR1 and CDR2 from the germline V gene are SGHTA and FQGNSA. CDR3 size: 14 residues. The CDR3: CASSSKLGGDTQYF. Written as DNA, the CDR3 is TGTGCCAGCAGCTCAAAGTTAGGGGGAGATACGCAGTATTTT.

The V call is TRBV4-2, the J call TRBJ2-1; TRBD2 matches at 8 bases. The trim removed 4 bases at V and 8 bases at J, leaving 10 bases unmatched. Germline V CDR1 and CDR2: LGHNA, YNFKEQ. The CDR3 has 15 amino acids. This CDR3 reads CASSRGRGGRHEQFF. DNA of the CDR3: TGTGCCAGCAGCCGAGGTCGCGGGGGGAGGCATGAGCAGTTCTTC.

The chain combines TRBV25-1 with TRBJ2-3; D possibly corresponds to TRBD2 (5 bases). Trimming stripped 5 bases from V and 2 bases from J, with 11 bases between. The CDR3 contains 14 residues. Germline V lookup: CDR1 MGHDK, CDR2 SYGVNS. The CDR3 DNA sequence: TGTGCCAGCAGTCGCGGGTGGAACACAGATACGCAGTATTTT. Its translation is CASSRGWNTDTQYF.

The V gene is TRBV4-2, the J gene TRBJ1-2; TRBD1 agrees at 7 bases. Unmatched junction bases numbered 6, after V lost 4 bases and J lost 1 base. Germline V lookup: CDR1 LGHNA, CDR2 YNFKEQ. The CDR3 is 15 amino acids. CDR3 nucleotides: TGTGCCAGCAGCCCCTGGACAGGCCTTAACTATGGCTACACCTTC. Translated: CASSPWTGLNYGYTF.

The chain joins TRBV6-1 to TRBJ2-1; 10 bases agree with TRBD1. CDR1 and CDR2 (germline): MNHNS, SASEGT. There are 15 residues in the CDR3. With 1 base clipped from V and 15 bases from J, the junction kept 12 bases outside the gene matches. CDR3: CASSEVGTGELVGFF. The CDR3 bases are TGTGCCAGCAGTGAAGTGGGGACAGGGGAATTGGTTGGGTTCTTC.